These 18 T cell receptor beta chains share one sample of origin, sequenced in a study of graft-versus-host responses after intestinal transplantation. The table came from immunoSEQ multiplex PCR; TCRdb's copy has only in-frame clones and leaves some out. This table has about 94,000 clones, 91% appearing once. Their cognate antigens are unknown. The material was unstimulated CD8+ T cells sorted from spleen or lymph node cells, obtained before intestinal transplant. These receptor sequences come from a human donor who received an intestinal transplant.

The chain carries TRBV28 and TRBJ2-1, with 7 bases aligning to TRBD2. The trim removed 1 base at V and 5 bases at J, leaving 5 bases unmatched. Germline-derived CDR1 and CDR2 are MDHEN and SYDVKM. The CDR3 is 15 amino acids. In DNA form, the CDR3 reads TGTGCCAGCAGTTTATACCTAGCGGTAAACAATGAGCAGTTCTTC. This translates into CASSLYLAVNNEQFF.

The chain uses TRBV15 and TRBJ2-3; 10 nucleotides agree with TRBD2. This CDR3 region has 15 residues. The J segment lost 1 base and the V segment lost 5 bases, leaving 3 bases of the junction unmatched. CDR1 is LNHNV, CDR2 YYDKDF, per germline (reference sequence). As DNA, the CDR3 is TGTGCCACCAGCGACGGGACTAGCGGCACAGATACGCAGTATTTT. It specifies CATSDGTSGTDTQYF.

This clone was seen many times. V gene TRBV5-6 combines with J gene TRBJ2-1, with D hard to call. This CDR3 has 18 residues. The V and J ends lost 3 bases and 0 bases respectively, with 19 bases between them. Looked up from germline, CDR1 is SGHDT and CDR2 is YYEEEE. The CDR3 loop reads CASSSSPSAVSSYNEQFF. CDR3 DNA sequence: TGTGCCAGCAGCTCCAGCCCTTCGGCGGTCAGCTCCTACAATGAGCAGTTCTTC. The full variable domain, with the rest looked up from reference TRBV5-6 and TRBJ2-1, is DAGVTQSPTHLIKTRGQQVTLRCSPKSGHDTVSWYQQALGQGPQFIFQYYEEEERQRGNFPDRFSGHQFPNYSSELNVNALLLGDSALYLCASSSSPSAVSSYNEQFFGPGTRLTVL.

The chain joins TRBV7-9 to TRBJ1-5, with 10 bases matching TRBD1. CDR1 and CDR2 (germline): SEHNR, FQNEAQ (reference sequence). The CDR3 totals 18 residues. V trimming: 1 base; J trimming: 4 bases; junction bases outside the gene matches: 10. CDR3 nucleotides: TGTGCCAGCAGCTTAGTCGGACAGGGGGATGTTGGGAATCAGCCCCAGCATTTT. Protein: CASSLVGQGDVGNQPQHF.

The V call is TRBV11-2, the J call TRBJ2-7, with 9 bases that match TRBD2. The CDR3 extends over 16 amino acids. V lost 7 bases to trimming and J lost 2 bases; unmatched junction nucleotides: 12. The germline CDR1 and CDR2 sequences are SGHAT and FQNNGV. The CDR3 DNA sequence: TGTGCCAGCACACCGGCGGGAGGGAACCCTACCTACGAGCAGTACTTC. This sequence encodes CASTPAGGNPTYEQYF.

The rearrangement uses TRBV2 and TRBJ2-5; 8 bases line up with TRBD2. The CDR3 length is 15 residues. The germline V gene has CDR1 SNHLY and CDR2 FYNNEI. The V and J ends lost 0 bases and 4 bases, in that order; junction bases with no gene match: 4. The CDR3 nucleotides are TGTGCCAGCAGTGAAGCGCGGGGGGTAGGAGAGACCCAGTACTTC. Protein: CASSEARGVGETQYF.

The CDR3 loop reads CASSAGHSYEQYF. CDR3 DNA: TGTGCCAGCAGCGCGGGCCACTCCTACGAGCAGTACTTC. The V gene is TRBV5-6, the J gene TRBJ2-7; possible D gene TRBD2, 5 bases. This CDR3 contains 13 residues. V shed 4 bases and J shed 0 bases, with 8 bases lying between them. Per the germline V gene, CDR1 is SGHDT and CDR2 is YYEEEE.

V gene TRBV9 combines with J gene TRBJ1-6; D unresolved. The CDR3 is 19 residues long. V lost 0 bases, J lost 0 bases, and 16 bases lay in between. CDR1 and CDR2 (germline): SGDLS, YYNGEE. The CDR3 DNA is TGTGCCAGCAGCGTAGTTAGCCCACCTAGGAGCTCCTATAATTCACCCCTCCACTTT. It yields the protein CASSVVSPPRSSYNSPLHF.

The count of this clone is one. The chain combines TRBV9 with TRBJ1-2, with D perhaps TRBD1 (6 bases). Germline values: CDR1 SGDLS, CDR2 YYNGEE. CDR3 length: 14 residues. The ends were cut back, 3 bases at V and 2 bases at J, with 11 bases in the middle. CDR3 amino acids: CASSAGQSNYGYTF. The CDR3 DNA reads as TGTGCCAGCAGCGCTGGACAGTCCAACTATGGCTACACCTTC.

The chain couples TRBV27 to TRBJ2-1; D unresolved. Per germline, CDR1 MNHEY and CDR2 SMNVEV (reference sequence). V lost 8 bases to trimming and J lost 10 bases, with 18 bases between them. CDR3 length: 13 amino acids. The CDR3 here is CASGLFDFGEQFF. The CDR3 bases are TGTGCCAGCGGCCTATTCGACTTCGGGGAGCAGTTCTTC.

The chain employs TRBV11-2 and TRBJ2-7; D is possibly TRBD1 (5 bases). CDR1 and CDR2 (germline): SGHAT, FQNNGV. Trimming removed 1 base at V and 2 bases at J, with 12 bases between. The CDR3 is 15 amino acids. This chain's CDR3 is CASSLGAGPPYEQYF. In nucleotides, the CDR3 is TGTGCCAGCAGCTTAGGGGCAGGGCCCCCCTACGAGCAGTACTTC.

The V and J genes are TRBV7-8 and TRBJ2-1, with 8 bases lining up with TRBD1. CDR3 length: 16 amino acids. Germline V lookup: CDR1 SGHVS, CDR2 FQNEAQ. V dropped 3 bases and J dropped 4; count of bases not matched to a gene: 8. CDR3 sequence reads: CASSFVLRTGYNEQFF. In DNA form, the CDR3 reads TGTGCCAGCAGCTTCGTCCTGCGGACAGGGTACAATGAGCAGTTCTTC.

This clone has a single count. The CDR3, as DNA: TGTGCCAGTAGTATCACGATAGCGGGAGCGATCACCGGGGAGCTGTTTTTT. It specifies CASSITIAGAITGELFF. This chain links TRBV19 with TRBJ2-2; TRBD2 agrees at 9 bases. CDR3 length: 17 amino acids. V gave up 3 bases and J gave up 4 bases; unmatched junction bases: 9. Germline V gene lookup returns CDR1 LNHDA and CDR2 SQIVND (reference sequence).

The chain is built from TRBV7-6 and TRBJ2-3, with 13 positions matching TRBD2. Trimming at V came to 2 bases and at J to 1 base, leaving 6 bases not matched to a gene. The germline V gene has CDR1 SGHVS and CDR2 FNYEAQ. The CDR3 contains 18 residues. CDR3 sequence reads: CASSLLLAGGPGTDTQYF. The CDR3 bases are TGTGCCAGCAGCTTACTACTAGCGGGGGGGCCGGGCACAGATACGCAGTATTTT.

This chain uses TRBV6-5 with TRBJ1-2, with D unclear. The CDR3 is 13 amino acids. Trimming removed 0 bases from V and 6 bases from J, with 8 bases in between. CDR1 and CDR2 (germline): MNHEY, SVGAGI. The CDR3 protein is CASSYSAVHGYTF. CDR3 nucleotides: TGTGCCAGCAGTTACTCGGCTGTTCATGGCTACACCTTC.

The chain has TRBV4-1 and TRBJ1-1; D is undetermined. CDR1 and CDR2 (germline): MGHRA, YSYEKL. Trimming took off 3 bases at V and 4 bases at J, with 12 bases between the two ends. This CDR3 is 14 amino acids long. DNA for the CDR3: TGCGCCAGCAGCCACCTCACGGGGAGCACTGAAGCTTTCTTT. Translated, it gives CASSHLTGSTEAFF.

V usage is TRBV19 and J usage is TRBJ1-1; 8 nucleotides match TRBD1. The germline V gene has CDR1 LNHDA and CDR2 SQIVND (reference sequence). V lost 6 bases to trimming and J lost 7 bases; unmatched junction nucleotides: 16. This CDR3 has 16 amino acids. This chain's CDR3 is CASRLTGGSWESEAFF. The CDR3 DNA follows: TGTGCCAGTAGACTTACAGGGGGTTCATGGGAGAGTGAAGCTTTCTTT.

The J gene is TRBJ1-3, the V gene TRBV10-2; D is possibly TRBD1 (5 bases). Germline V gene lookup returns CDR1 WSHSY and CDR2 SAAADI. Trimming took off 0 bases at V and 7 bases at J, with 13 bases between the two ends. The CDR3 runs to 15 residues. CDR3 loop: CASSESPRERNTIYF. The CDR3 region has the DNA TGCGCCAGCAGTGAGTCCCCCAGGGAACGGAACACCATATATTTT.